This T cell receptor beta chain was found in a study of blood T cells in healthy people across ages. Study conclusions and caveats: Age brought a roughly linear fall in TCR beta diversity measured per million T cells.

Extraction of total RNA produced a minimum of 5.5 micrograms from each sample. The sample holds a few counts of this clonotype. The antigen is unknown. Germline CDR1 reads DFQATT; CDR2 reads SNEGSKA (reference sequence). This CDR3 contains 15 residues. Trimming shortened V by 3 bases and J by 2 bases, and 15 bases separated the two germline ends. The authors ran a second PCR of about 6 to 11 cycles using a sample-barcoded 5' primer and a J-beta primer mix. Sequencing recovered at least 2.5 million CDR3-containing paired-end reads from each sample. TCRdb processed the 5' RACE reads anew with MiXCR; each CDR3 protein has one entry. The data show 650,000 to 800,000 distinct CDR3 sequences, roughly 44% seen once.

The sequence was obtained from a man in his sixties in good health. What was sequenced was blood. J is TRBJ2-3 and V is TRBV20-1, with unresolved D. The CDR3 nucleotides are TGCAGTGCTAGTGCGCCGGGCAGGTCCACAGATACGCAGTATTTT. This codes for CSASAPGRSTDTQYF.